This T cell receptor beta chain was profiled in a study of T cells in localized non-small cell lung cancer. Study findings and constraints: Exceeding tumor, uninvolved adjacent lung had the highest T cell clonality. Analysis by sequencing included only one tumor region, so heterogeneity remains possible. Appearing in adjacent lung were a median roughly 60 of the top 100 tumor clones. Longer overall survival associated with higher blood T cell density; shorter survival with higher adjacent-lung clonality.

As for this clone: What it recognizes is unknown.

This CDR3 contains 16 residues. J gave up 3 bases and V 4 bases, and 10 bases lay outside the gene matches. Germline loops: CDR1 SGHTA, CDR2 FQGNSA. Data came from immunoSEQ multiplex PCR; TCRdb stores just in-frame clones and leaves some out. The repertoire consists of around 26,000 clones, with around 88% occurring once and the leading ten covering about 9%. J is TRBJ2-7 and V is TRBV7-2, with 9 nucleotides matching TRBD1. The clonotype comes from a woman aged 35-75 years with stage III lung adenocarcinoma. The sample in question was peripheral blood mononuclear cells, obtained before any cancer treatment. The CDR3: CASSSPGQGRIYEQYF. CDR3 DNA sequence: TGTGCCAGCAGCTCCCCGGGACAGGGTAGGATCTACGAGCAGTACTTC.